The 17 T cell receptor beta chains below were found in one sample sequenced in a study of blood T cells in healthy people across ages (dated by TCRdb to 2014 to 2015). The library was made by 5' RACE. Sequencing took place on an Illumina HiSeq 2500. The second PCR ran for about 6 to 12 cycles and used a J-beta primer mix along with a sample-barcoded 5' primer. Clones were called with MiXCR by TCRdb after fastp trimmed the public reads at Q25, and only in-frame beta chains were retained. Each entry merges the rows of one CDR3 protein and shows their most common DNA and genes. The sample includes roughly 1.6 million distinct CDR3 sequences, with roughly a third observed a single time. The ten biggest clones cover 11% of the sample. Sample: blood. The receptors were gathered from a woman in her twenties or thirties in good health.

The table lists this clonotype with a few counts. The chain is built from TRBV19 and TRBJ2-7, with 8 positions matching TRBD2. CDR1 and CDR2 from the germline V gene are LNHDA and SQIVND (reference sequence). The CDR3 extends over 14 amino acids. With V trimmed by 10 bases and J by 1 base, 9 bases remained unmatched. The chain's CDR3 is CATGTSWGSYEQYF. The DNA for the CDR3 is TGTGCCACCGGGACTAGTTGGGGGTCCTACGAGCAGTACTTC.

The rearrangement uses TRBV29-1 and TRBJ2-5; D perhaps matches TRBD1 (6 bases). With the DNA end fitting TRBJ2-7 better, the J assignment may be wrong. CDR3 length: 13 residues. Germline V gene data show CDR1 as SQVTM and CDR2 as ANQGSEA. This CDR3 reads CSVSPGHCTEQYF. In DNA, the CDR3 is TGCAGCGTTTCACCGGGACACTGTACCGAGCAGTACTTC.

This clonotype was picked up a small number of times. V and J are TRBV7-8 and TRBJ2-5, with 9 bases matching TRBD2. With 4 bases clipped from V and 9 bases from J, the junction kept 18 bases outside the gene matches. Germline CDR1 reads SGHVS; CDR2 reads FQNEAQ. There are 17 residues in the CDR3. The DNA of the CDR3 is TGTGCCAGCAGCTCCGGACTAGCGTCGGGGGGGCGTGGGGCCCAGTACTTC. This sequence encodes CASSSGLASGGRGAQYF. Full variable domain (missing parts from reference TRBV7-8 and TRBJ2-5): GAGVSQSPRYKVAKRGQDVALRCDPISGHVSLFWYQQALGQGPEFLTYFQNEAQLDKSGLPSDRFFAERPEGSVSTLKIQRTQQEDSAVYLCASSSGLASGGRGAQYFGPGTRLLVL.

The CDR3 nucleotides are TGTGCCACCAGCAAATCCGCGGGGGGGCTAGCCTACGAGCAGTACTTC. It encodes CATSKSAGGLAYEQYF. V usage is TRBV15 and J usage is TRBJ2-7, with TRBD2 identical over 9 bases. The germline V gene encodes CDR1 LNHNV and CDR2 YYDKDF (reference sequence). The J segment lost 2 bases and the V segment lost 4 bases, leaving 9 bases of the junction unmatched. This CDR3 has 16 residues.

The table lists this clonotype with many counts. The chain couples TRBV7-9 to TRBJ2-7; D is possibly TRBD1 (6 bases). Trimming stripped 2 bases from V and 2 bases from J, with 22 bases between. The CDR3 totals 18 residues. Germline V gives CDR1 SEHNR, CDR2 FQNEAQ (reference sequence). The CDR3 loop is CASSLRGPSAGVTYEQYF. CDR3 DNA: TGTGCCAGCAGCTTAAGGGGCCCTTCTGCAGGGGTGACCTACGAGCAGTACTTC.

The chain employs TRBV7-8 and TRBJ2-5; 8 bases match TRBD1. V shed 2 bases, J shed 5 bases, and the junction held 19 bases outside the gene matches. CDR1 and CDR2 (germline): SGHVS, FQNEAQ. The CDR3 length is 19 residues. CDR3 DNA sequence: TGTGCCAGCAGCTTACGCTCTTTGATCGGGGACAGGCGCTCTGAGACCCAGTACTTC. Amino acid sequence: CASSLRSLIGDRRSETQYF.

This clonotype was seen only a few times. The V call is TRBV28, the J call TRBJ2-3; D is perhaps TRBD2 (5 bases). Between the trimmed V and J ends, which lost 7 bases and 1 base, there was a span of 15 bases. Germline V lookup: CDR1 MDHEN, CDR2 SYDVKM. The CDR3 covers 15 residues. The CDR3 region is CASMTPRVGTDTQYF. Here the CDR3 DNA reads TGTGCCAGCATGACCCCGAGGGTAGGCACAGATACGCAGTATTTT.

A note on this clonotype: Possible read error: a much larger clone is one base away. The CDR3 protein is CSGWTGRDEQFF. CDR3 DNA: TGCAGCGGCTGGACAGGGAGGGATGAGCAGTTCTTC. The chain combines TRBV29-1 with TRBJ2-1; perhaps TRBD1 as D (8 bases). V lost 7 bases to trimming and J lost 8 bases, with 15 bases between them. Germline V gene lookup returns CDR1 SQVTM and CDR2 ANQGSEA. The CDR3 length is 12 residues.

This clonotype was counted ten times or more. The V call is TRBV6-6, the J call TRBJ2-1; D may be TRBD1 or TRBD2 (5 bases each). The germline V gene has CDR1 MNHNY and CDR2 SVGAGI (reference sequence). Trimming pared 7 bases from V and 7 bases from J, leaving 20 bases between. The CDR3 covers 15 residues. The CDR3 sequence is CASTLSGTSPNEQFF. The CDR3 nucleotides read TGTGCCAGCACCCTTTCCGGGACGAGTCCTAATGAGCAGTTCTTC.

This clonotype was seen only a few times. J is TRBJ2-4 and V is TRBV4-2, with 7 bases lining up with TRBD2. The V segment lost 3 bases and the J segment 13 bases; nucleotides outside the gene matches: 15. The CDR3 runs to 15 residues. Germline V gene sequence: CDR1 LGHNA, CDR2 YNFKEQ. CDR3: CASSHPLAASEAQYF. DNA for the CDR3: TGTGCCAGCAGCCACCCTCTAGCGGCCTCAGAGGCCCAGTACTTC.

The rearrangement joins TRBV5-1 to TRBJ2-7, with TRBD2 as a possible D gene (5 bases). V was shortened by 4 bases and J by 4 bases, with 12 bases between the two germline ends. The CDR3 loop spans 13 amino acids. The V gene's germline CDR1 is SGHRS and CDR2 YFSETQ. CDR3 region: CASSAGILYEQYF. The CDR3 DNA sequence: TGCGCCAGCAGCGCCGGGATCTTATACGAGCAGTACTTC.

On this clonotype: A read error may explain this, as a much larger clone is one base away. The chain recombines TRBV4-1 with TRBJ2-1; 10 nucleotides agree with TRBD2. The CDR3 is made up of 15 amino acids. J lost 9 bases, V lost 5 bases, and 10 bases had no gene match. Germline V gene lookup returns CDR1 MGHRA and CDR2 YSYEKL. The CDR3 loop is CASSTTLAGAGEQFF. CDR3 DNA: TGCGCCAGCAGCACGACCCTAGCGGGAGCTGGTGAGCAGTTCTTC.

The rearrangement uses TRBV20-1 and TRBJ2-3; the match to TRBD1 covers 10 bases. Germline V gives CDR1 DFQATT, CDR2 SNEGSKA (reference sequence). Trimming cost V 3 bases and J 8 bases; bases outside gene matches: 14. This CDR3 has 16 amino acids. As DNA, the CDR3 is TGCAGTGCTAGTCCCCGGGACAGGGGTAGTGCAGGTACGCAGTATTTT. Amino acids: CSASPRDRGSAGTQYF.

V and J are TRBV10-3 and TRBJ1-2; D uncertain. Germline values: CDR1 ENHRY, CDR2 SYGVKD. The V end lost 8 bases, the J end lost 4 bases, and 11 bases lay between the germline ends. The CDR3 runs to 12 residues. For the CDR3, the DNA is TGTGCCATCCACAGTCCGCCCTATGGCTACACCTTC. Translated: CAIHSPPYGYTF.

The chain uses TRBV6-1 and TRBJ2-5, with no clear D. TRBJ2-7 matches the DNA end more closely, so the J call is doubtful. The CDR3 extends over 13 amino acids. Germline V gene data show CDR1 as MNHNS and CDR2 as SASEGT. For the CDR3, the DNA is TGTGCCAGCAGTGAATGGCAGCGCTACGAGCAGTACTTC. It is translated as CASSEWQRYEQYF.

The J gene is TRBJ1-1, the V gene TRBV2; possibly TRBD1 for D (6 bases). This CDR3 has 17 amino acids. Deletions cut 2 bases from V and 0 bases from J, with 16 bases between. Germline V gene data show CDR1 as SNHLY and CDR2 as FYNNEI. As DNA, the CDR3 is TGTGCCAGCAGTGAAAACGGGCAGGGGCCGATGAACACTGAAGCTTTCTTT. Protein: CASSENGQGPMNTEAFF.

This clonotype has only a few counts. The chain is built from TRBV5-6 and TRBJ2-7, with 8 bases lining up with TRBD1. Unmatched junction bases numbered 5, after V lost 2 bases and J lost 7 bases. Germline CDR1 and CDR2: SGHDT and YYEEEE. CDR3 size: 13 residues. Here the CDR3 DNA reads TGTGCCAGCAGCTTTCAGGGGGCGGAGGAGCAGTACTTC. Its protein product is CASSFQGAEEQYF.